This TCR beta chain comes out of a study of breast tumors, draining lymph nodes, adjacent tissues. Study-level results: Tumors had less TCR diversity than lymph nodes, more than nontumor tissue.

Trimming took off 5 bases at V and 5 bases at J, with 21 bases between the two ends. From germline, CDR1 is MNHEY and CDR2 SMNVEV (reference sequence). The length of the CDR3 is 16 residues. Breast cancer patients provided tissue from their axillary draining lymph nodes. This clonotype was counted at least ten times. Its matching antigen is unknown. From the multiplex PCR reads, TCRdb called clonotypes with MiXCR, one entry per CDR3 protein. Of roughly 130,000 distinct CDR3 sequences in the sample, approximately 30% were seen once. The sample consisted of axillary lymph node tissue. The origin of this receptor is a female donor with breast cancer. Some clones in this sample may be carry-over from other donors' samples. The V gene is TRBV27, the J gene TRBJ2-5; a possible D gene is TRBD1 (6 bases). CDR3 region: CASSKRPGQRSETQYF. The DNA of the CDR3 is TGTGCCAGCAGTAAAAGACCAGGACAGCGGTCGGAGACCCAGTACTTC.